This T cell receptor beta chain appears in the sequencing data of a study of cytomegalovirus exposure and HLA in healthy donors. Notes on the study in general: Data from an earlier analysis indicated that most TCR beta V segments were productive either about 90% or about 30% of the time. Being indistinguishable, some V segments were excluded, TRBV6-2 and TRBV6-3 among them. Reported findings show TCR beta sequences accurately forecast HLA-A and HLA-B alleles in most subjects.

Comment on this clone: No antigen is known for it.

The PCR was carried out with 60 Vbeta primers and 13 Jbeta primers. In the authors' methods: A later analysis counted 65 million to 90 million unique TCR beta chains, some 11 million shared. The method was immunoSEQ multiplex PCR; TCRdb's version includes in-frame clones alone and lacks a portion of them. D and trimming come from the DNA, and the V and J calls and clone size come from that table. Of approximately 130,000 clones in the sample, around 86% are singletons; the top ten hold roughly 8.2%. This CDR3 is built from 16 residues. The germline gives CDR1 SGHNT, CDR2 YYREEE (reference sequence). V was clipped by 3 bases and J by 7 bases; unmatched bases: 6.

The sequence was obtained from a woman aged 50 to 60 in good health and CMV-seropositive. The material sequenced was PBMCs. The J gene is TRBJ2-1, the V gene TRBV5-4, with 14 bases matching TRBD2. CDR3 loop: CASSWTSGRTRNEQFF. For the CDR3, the DNA is TGTGCCAGCAGCTGGACTAGCGGGAGGACCCGGAATGAGCAGTTCTTC. The full variable domain, its missing parts supplied by reference TRBV5-4 and TRBJ2-1, is ETGVTQSPTHLIKTRGQQVTLRCSSQSGHNTVSWYQQALGQGPQFIFQYYREEENGRGNFPPRFSGLQFPNYSSELNVNALELDDSALYLCASSWTSGRTRNEQFFGPGTRLTVL.